These T cell receptor beta chains were read from a single sample in a study of vaccination and CD4 T cells after COVID-19. MiXCR, run by TCRdb on the PCR reads, gives a single entry per CDR3 protein. The sample has 10,000 to 15,000 distinct CDR3 sequences; 62% are singletons. These receptors' targets are unknown. The sequenced material came from CD4+ T cells from blood, cultured in vitro. The receptors come from a human donor who had recovered from COVID-19. Both conserved end residues are part of each CDR3. A D gene is named only where the DNA matches it firmly. Rows give clone size only sometimes, using once, few, many, or a class for an expanded clone.

j_call clone_size v_call d_call cdr3_aa cdr3_nt
TRBJ2-3 . TRBV12-3/TRBV12-4 . CASRNRVGPFAQYF TGTGCCAGCAGAAACAGGGTTGGACCTTTCGCGCAGTATTTT
TRBJ2-3 few TRBV28 . CATSRATIRTDTQYF TGTGCCACTTCGAGGGCCACCATCCGCACAGATACGCAGTATTTT
TRBJ2-7 . TRBV4-1 . CASSLLAAVRYEQYF TGCGCCAGCAGCCTACTAGCCGCCGTCCGCTACGAGCAGTACTTC
TRBJ2-7 once TRBV29-1 . CSGYLRDEQYF TGCAGCGGCTACCTCAGGGACGAGCAGTACTTC
TRBJ2-1 few TRBV10-1 . CASRMGYGLGPLFF TGCGCCAGCAGGATGGGATACGGGCTCGGGCCGTTGTTCTTC
TRBJ2-3 . TRBV30 . CAWSPGVETDTQYF TGTGCCTGGAGCCCGGGAGTGGAGACAGATACGCAGTATTTT
TRBJ2-5 . TRBV15 . CATSRGPTGSQETQYF TGTGCCACCAGCAGAGGACCCACAGGTTCGCAAGAGACCCAGTACTTC
TRBJ2-3 few TRBV20-1 TRBD2 CSARTSGSPDTQYF TGCAGTGCCCGGACTAGCGGGAGTCCAGATACGCAGTATTTT
TRBJ2-2 . TRBV4-1 . CASSQTSSTGELFF TGCGCCAGCAGCCAAACTTCGAGCACCGGGGAGCTGTTTTTT
TRBJ2-5 . TRBV12-3/TRBV12-4 . CASSLMTSQETQYF TGTGCCAGCAGTTTAATGACTAGCCAAGAGACCCAGTACTTC
TRBJ1-1 few TRBV2 TRBD1 CASSDRGQGVFAEAFF TGTGCCAGCAGTGATAGGGGACAGGGGGTTTTCGCTGAAGCTTTCTTT
TRBJ2-1 . TRBV24-1 . CATSDTLRGLSSYNEQFF TGTGCCACCAGTGACACCCTACGGGGCTTGAGCTCCTACAATGAGCAGTTCTTC
TRBJ1-4 once TRBV12-3/TRBV12-4 TRBD1 CASSFGTGLEKLFF TGTGCCAGCAGTTTCGGGACAGGGTTAGAAAAACTGTTTTTT
TRBJ1-6 once TRBV20-1 . CSAPRTVPNSPLHF TGCAGTGCTCCCCGGACCGTGCCCAATTCACCCCTCCACTTT
TRBJ1-1 once TRBV7-2 . CASSPTSQTRTEAFF TGTGCCAGCAGCCCCACCTCCCAGACACGCACTGAAGCTTTCTTT
TRBJ1-5 . TRBV27 . CASSPSSSQPQHF TGTGCCAGCAGTCCGTCATCGAGCCAGCCCCAGCATTTT
TRBJ2-5 . TRBV27 . CASSPGYAMETQYF TGTGCCAGCAGCCCAGGGTACGCGATGGAGACCCAGTACTTC
TRBJ1-2 . TRBV28 . CASSLSGTGYTF TGTGCCAGCAGTTTAAGCGGAACAGGCTACACCTTC
TRBJ2-2 . TRBV7-9 TRBD2 CASSDPLGLAGSGELFF TGTGCCAGCAGCGATCCTCTTGGACTAGCGGGATCCGGGGAGCTGTTTTTT
TRBJ1-1 . TRBV10-3 . CAIREAALTEAFF TGTGCCATCCGGGAGGCTGCACTGACTGAAGCTTTCTTT
TRBJ2-2 . TRBV6-5 . CASSYSIIRGRWTGELFF TGTGCCAGCAGTTACTCGATTATTAGAGGGAGATGGACCGGGGAGCTGTTTTTT
TRBJ2-1 . TRBV3-1 TRBD2 CASSQVILAGETNEQFF TGTGCCAGCAGCCAAGTTATTCTAGCGGGCGAAACGAATGAGCAGTTCTTC
TRBJ2-5 . TRBV20-1 . CSARDDDQETQYF TGCAGTGCTAGAGACGACGACCAAGAGACCCAGTACTTC
TRBJ2-7 . TRBV15 TRBD2 CATSRDLGLAGDEQYF TGTGCCACCAGCAGAGATCTGGGACTAGCGGGAGACGAGCAGTACTTC
TRBJ1-1 . TRBV28 . CASSPNGGGNTEAFF TGTGCCAGCAGCCCTAACGGGGGAGGGAACACTGAAGCTTTCTTT
TRBJ1-1 . TRBV5-5 . CASSRAGPANTEAFF TGTGCCAGCAGCCGCGCGGGACCGGCGAACACTGAAGCTTTCTTT
TRBJ2-2 few TRBV9 . CASSRLFTGELFF TGTGCCAGCAGCCGACTCTTCACCGGGGAGCTGTTTTTT